The rows below give T cell receptor beta chains drawn from one sample of a study of blood T cell repertoires in COVID-19. Assay used: immunoSEQ multiplex PCR; TCRdb lists only in-frame clones, some missing. This sample has 150,000 to 200,000 clones, with over 60% found just once. Source material: peripheral blood. The receptors here all came from a man aged 55-75 years with acute or convalescent COVID-19. Both conserved end residues are part of each CDR3. D genes are given only for firm matches. The size entry is marked missing in some rows and otherwise reads once, few, many or a size class.

>-|TRBJ2-1|TRBV12-3/TRBV12-4|TRBD1
CASSWGTDEQFF
TGTGCCAGCAGTTGGGGGACAGATGAGCAGTTCTTC
>-|TRBJ1-4|TRBV11-2|-
CASSLDGGWDEKLFF
TGTGCCAGCAGCTTAGATGGCGGTTGGGATGAAAAACTGTTTTTT
>-|TRBJ2-3|TRBV7-8|-
CASSLQQPQRTDTQYF
TGTGCCAGCAGCTTACAACAGCCTCAGCGCACAGATACGCAGTATTTT
>once|TRBJ2-3|TRBV12-5|TRBD1
CASGPGQATDTQYF
TGTGCTAGTGGTCCCGGACAGGCTACAGATACGCAGTATTTT
>-|TRBJ1-2|TRBV4-1|-
CASTIGEGFGYGYTF
TGCGCCAGCACAATTGGTGAGGGTTTCGGCTATGGCTACACCTTC
>-|TRBJ2-5|TRBV18|-
CASSQGVGREETQYF
TGTGCCAGCTCACAAGGGGTAGGCAGGGAAGAGACCCAGTACTTC
>-|TRBJ1-2|TRBV19|-
CASRSRNRSPSYGYTF
TGTGCCAGTAGAAGCCGGAACCGATCCCCTAGCTATGGCTACACCTTC
>few|TRBJ2-3|TRBV27|TRBD2
CASSPGTSGSDTQYF
TGTGCCAGCAGTCCCGGGACTAGCGGGTCAGATACGCAGTATTTT
>-|TRBJ2-1|TRBV7-2|TRBD1
CASSFKPGQGYNEQFF
TGTGCCAGCAGTTTTAAACCGGGACAGGGGTACAATGAGCAGTTCTTC
>-|TRBJ1-2|TRBV19|-
CASSLTGNYGYTF
TGTGCCAGTAGTCTAACGGGGAACTATGGCTACACCTTC
>-|TRBJ1-1|TRBV6-6|-
CASSWMGQNTEAFF
TGTGCCAGCAGTTGGATGGGGCAGAACACTGAAGCTTTCTTT
>-|TRBJ1-2|TRBV2|-
CASSELTTSNYGYTF
TGTGCCAGCAGTGAACTCACTACCTCCAACTATGGCTACACCTTC
>few|TRBJ2-5|TRBV5-1|TRBD1
CASSHGQAKETQYF
TGCGCCAGCAGCCACGGACAGGCCAAAGAGACCCAGTACTTC
>few|TRBJ1-2|TRBV7-3|TRBD1
CASSPTGDYGYTF
TGTGCCAGCAGCCCAACAGGGGACTATGGCTACACCTTC
>-|TRBJ1-2|TRBV2|TRBD1
CASREDRGTGYGYTF
TGTGCCAGCAGAGAAGACAGGGGCACGGGCTATGGCTACACCTTC
>-|TRBJ2-3|TRBV7-2|TRBD1
CASSLGTGADTQYF
TGTGCCAGCAGCTTAGGGACAGGCGCAGATACGCAGTATTTT
>-|TRBJ1-1|TRBV20-1|-
CSASFRNTEAFF
TGCAGTGCTAGTTTCAGGAACACTGAAGCTTTCTTT
>once|TRBJ2-7|TRBV6-5|TRBD1
CASSTTGNSYEQYF
TGTGCCAGCAGTACGACAGGGAATTCCTACGAGCAGTACTTC
>few|TRBJ1-1|TRBV29-1|TRBD1
CSVVDRGVLTEAFF
TGCAGCGTCGTTGACAGGGGCGTACTTACTGAAGCTTTCTTT
>-|TRBJ2-1|TRBV24-1|-
CATSDFGGKSYNEQFF
TGTGCCACCAGTGATTTTGGCGGGAAGTCCTACAATGAGCAGTTCTTC
>few|TRBJ2-3|TRBV24-1|TRBD1
CATGTGGLDTQYF
TGTGCCACCGGGACAGGGGGCTTGGATACGCAGTATTTT
>-|TRBJ1-1|TRBV3-1/TRBV3-2|-
CASSQEIWVSGPTEAFF
TGTGCCAGCAGCCAAGAAATCTGGGTTTCAGGGCCCACTGAAGCTTTCTTT
>few|TRBJ2-7|TRBV7-2|TRBD1
CASSQGEYEQYF
TGTGCCAGCAGCCAGGGGGAATACGAGCAGTACTTC
>-|TRBJ2-7|TRBV5-1|-
CASSPDSSYEQYF
TGCGCCAGCAGCCCGGACAGCAGCTACGAGCAGTACTTC
>once|TRBJ1-6|TRBV27|TRBD1
CASNQGQDNSPLHF
TGTGCCAGCAATCAAGGACAGGACAATTCACCCCTCCACTTT
>-|TRBJ2-6|TRBV29-1|TRBD1
CSVRGPGANVLTF
TGCAGCGTCAGGGGGCCTGGGGCCAACGTCCTGACTTTC
>-|TRBJ1-3|TRBV10-3|TRBD1
CAISEGGQGSDTIYF
TGTGCCATCAGTGAAGGTGGACAGGGTTCGGACACCATATATTTT
>-|TRBJ1-2|TRBV4-1|TRBD1
CASSQPDRAYGYTF
TGCGCCAGCAGCCAACCGGACAGGGCCTATGGCTACACCTTC
>-|TRBJ1-2|TRBV4-1|-
CASSQGQGGLFYGYTF
TGCGCCAGCAGCCAAGGCCAGGGAGGTTTATTTTATGGCTACACCTTC
>-|TRBJ2-7|TRBV5-1|TRBD2
CASSLSGGSSYEQYF
TGCGCCAGCAGCTTATCCGGGGGGTCTTCCTACGAGCAGTACTTC
>-|TRBJ1-1|TRBV28|-
CASSPQSEAFF
TGTGCCAGCAGTCCCCAATCTGAAGCTTTCTTT